The clone carrying this T cell receptor beta chain was seen repeatedly, ten times or more. These data originate in a study of T cells in Graves' hyperthyroidism and ophthalmopathy. Background on the study: Peripheral blood was acquired at first diagnosis, ahead of any therapy whatsoever.

The CDR3 runs 14 residues. Germline CDR1 and CDR2: MNHEY and SMNVEV (reference sequence). The germline V and J ends were trimmed by 3 bases and 2 bases, with 10 bases remaining between them. RNA transcripts provided the source from which TCR beta CDR3 regions were amplified. In the first-round RT-PCR of the TCR CDR3, the HTBI primer set was used. MiXCR was run by TCRdb on the multiplex PCR reads, yielding one entry per CDR3 protein. This table holds under 350,000 distinct CDR3 sequences, about 15% found once. The source is a woman aged 55 to 70 with Graves' ophthalmopathy. Sequencing was carried out using blood. The V gene is TRBV27, the J gene TRBJ1-2; D is perhaps TRBD1 (5 bases). CDR3 sequence reads: CASSFQGSNYGYTF. CDR3 bases: TGTGCCAGCAGTTTTCAGGGCTCAAACTATGGCTACACCTTC.